What follows is one T cell receptor (beta chain) and its context. The antigen is undetermined. The table came from immunoSEQ multiplex PCR; TCRdb's copy has only in-frame clones and leaves some out. Of fewer than 110,000 clones listed, approximately 92% are singletons. V dropped 4 bases and J dropped 1 base, with 8 bases sitting between them. The length of the CDR3 is 13 residues. Per the germline V gene, CDR1 is SGHRS and CDR2 is YFSETQ. This sample is part of a study of T cell responses to AZD1222 COVID-19 vaccine. Study-wide findings and caveats: The study found vaccine-associated CD4 TCRs spanning spike, dominant at 160-218 and 743-854. Seropositivity was recorded at baseline in only 6 or 7 AZD1222 recipients. The reported proportion of spike-specific TCRs targeting unmutated variant regions was nearly half.

The sequence derives from an adult who received the AZD1222 COVID-19 vaccine. This material consisted of peripheral blood, taken 28 days after the second AZD1222 dose. The chain combines TRBV5-1 with TRBJ1-1, with unresolved D. The CDR3: CASSDYGNTEAFF. In nucleotides, the CDR3 is TGCGCCAGCAGCGACTATGGGAACACTGAAGCTTTCTTT.